This T cell receptor beta chain was recorded in a study of cytomegalovirus exposure and HLA in healthy donors. Study context: Unique TCRs from HLA-typed donors, some 85 million of them, were held in an early data release.

The germline V and J ends were trimmed by 5 bases and 4 bases, with 14 bases remaining between them. The germline CDR1 and CDR2 sequences are SGHTA and FQGNSA. This CDR3 spans 14 amino acids. In the PCR, 60 Vbeta and 13 Jbeta primers were used. Sequenced by immunoSEQ multiplex PCR; TCRdb stores in-frame clones only, minus some. The sample carries some 150,000 clones, around 76% recorded once. The chain uses TRBV7-2 and TRBJ1-1; D gene ambiguous. The sequence derives from a male donor in good health and CMV-seronegative. Specimen: PBMCs. CDR3 region: CASSLVGSGTEAFF. DNA for the CDR3: TGTGCCAGCAGCCTCGTAGGGAGTGGCACTGAAGCTTTCTTT.